This paragraph covers one T cell receptor (beta chain) sequence. Its matching antigen is unknown. Samples were taken several times over chemoradiotherapy. The source of the sample is a study of chemoradiotherapy in HPV16-positive cancers. Study-wide context: A couple of HPV16-positive patients' cells yielded candidate HPV-specific clones and common motifs. Study-wide findings and caveats: In HPV16-positive patients, HPV-responsive T-cell expansion tracked better recurrence-free survival. Candidate HPV-specific clones and E7-related TCR motifs grew in tumor during treatment.

Germline CDR1 MDHEN, CDR2 SYDVKM. The CDR3 length is 12 residues. The V end was cut by 4 bases, the J end by 8 bases, with 8 bases between. The table came from immunoSEQ multiplex PCR; TCRdb's copy has only in-frame clones and leaves some out. Found here are around 1,300 clones, roughly 71% of them singletons; the top ten hold around 13%. The input for sequencing was tumor tissue, taken from a patient who underwent chemoradiotherapy. This TCR was sampled from a human donor with HPV-associated anogenital cancer. V and J are TRBV28 and TRBJ1-4; the D is unclear. In DNA form, the CDR3 reads TGTGCCAGCAGTTCCCAAGGGGAAAAACTGTTTTTT. This translates into CASSSQGEKLFF.